This TCR beta chain was found in a study of OX40 agonist ivuxolimab in advanced cancers. V was pared by 2 bases and J by 6 bases, with 12 bases between. CDR1 is SQVTM, CDR2 ANQGSEA, per germline. The CDR3 is 13 residues long. Using immunoSEQ multiplex PCR, the repertoire was profiled, and TCRdb retains in-frame clones only, with some absent. The repertoire includes roughly 80,000 clones, roughly 87% of them detected once, and around 0.7% sits in the top ten. The material sequenced was CD4+ or CD8+ T cells sorted from blood, taken in a trial of the OX40 agonist ivuxolimab. The receptor was isolated from an adult with an advanced solid tumor such as melanoma, head and neck, liver or kidney cancer. This chain uses TRBV29-1 with TRBJ2-3; perhaps D is TRBD1 or TRBD2 (5 bases each). The CDR3 is CSVERDQGDTQYF. For the CDR3, the DNA is TGCAGCGTTGAACGGGACCAAGGTGATACGCAGTATTTT.